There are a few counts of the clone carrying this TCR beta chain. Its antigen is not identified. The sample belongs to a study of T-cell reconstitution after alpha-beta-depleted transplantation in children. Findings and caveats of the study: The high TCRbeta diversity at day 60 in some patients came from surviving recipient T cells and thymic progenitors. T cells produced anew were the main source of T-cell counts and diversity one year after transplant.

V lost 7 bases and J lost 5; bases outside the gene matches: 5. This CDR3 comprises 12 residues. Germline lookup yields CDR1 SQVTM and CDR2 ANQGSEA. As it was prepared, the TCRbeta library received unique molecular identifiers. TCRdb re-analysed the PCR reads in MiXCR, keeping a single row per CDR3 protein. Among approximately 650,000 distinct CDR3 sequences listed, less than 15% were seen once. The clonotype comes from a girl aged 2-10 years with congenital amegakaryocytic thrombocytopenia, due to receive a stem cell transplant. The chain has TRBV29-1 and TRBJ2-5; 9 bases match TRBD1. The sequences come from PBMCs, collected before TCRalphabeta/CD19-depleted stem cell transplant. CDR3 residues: CSGNRGRETQYF. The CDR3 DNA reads TGCAGCGGAAACAGGGGGCGCGAGACCCAGTACTTC. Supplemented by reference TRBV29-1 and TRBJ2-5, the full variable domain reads SAVISQKPSRDICQRGTSLTIQCQVDSQVTMMFWYRQQPGQSLTLIATANQGSEATYESGFVIDKFPISRPNLTFSTLTVSNMSPEDSSIYLCSGNRGRETQYFGPGTRLLVL.